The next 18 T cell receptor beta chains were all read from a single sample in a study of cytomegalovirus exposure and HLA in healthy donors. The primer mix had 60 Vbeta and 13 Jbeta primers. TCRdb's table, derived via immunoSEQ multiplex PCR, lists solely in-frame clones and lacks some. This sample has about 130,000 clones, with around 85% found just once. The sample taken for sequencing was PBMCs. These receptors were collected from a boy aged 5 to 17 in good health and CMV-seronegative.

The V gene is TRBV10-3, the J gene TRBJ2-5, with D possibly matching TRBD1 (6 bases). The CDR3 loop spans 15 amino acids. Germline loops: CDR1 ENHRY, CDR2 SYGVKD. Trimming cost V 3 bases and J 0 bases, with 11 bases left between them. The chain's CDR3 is CAISEQGIYQETQYF. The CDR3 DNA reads TGTGCCATCAGTGAACAGGGTATTTACCAAGAGACCCAGTACTTC.

DNA for the CDR3: TGTGCCAGCAGCCCTAACACGACAGGCTTATACGAGCAGTACTTC. Translation: CASSPNTTGLYEQYF. The chain employs TRBV7-9 and TRBJ2-7, with D possibly being TRBD1 (6 bases). CDR1 is SEHNR and CDR2 is FQNEAQ in the germline V gene (reference sequence). Trimming took off 5 bases at V and 4 bases at J, with 18 bases between the two ends. This CDR3 has 15 residues.

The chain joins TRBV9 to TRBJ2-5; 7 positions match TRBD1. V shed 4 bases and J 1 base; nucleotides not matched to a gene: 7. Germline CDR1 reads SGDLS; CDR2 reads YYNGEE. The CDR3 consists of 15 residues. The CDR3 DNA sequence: TGTGCCAGCAGCCCCGGACAGGACGTCCAAGAGACCCAGTACTTC. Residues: CASSPGQDVQETQYF.

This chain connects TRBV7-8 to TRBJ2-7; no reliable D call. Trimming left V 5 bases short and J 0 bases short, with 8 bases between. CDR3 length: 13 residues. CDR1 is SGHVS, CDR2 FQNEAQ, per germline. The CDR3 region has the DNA TGTGCCAGCAGCGCGGCGGTCTCCTACGAGCAGTACTTC. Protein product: CASSAAVSYEQYF.

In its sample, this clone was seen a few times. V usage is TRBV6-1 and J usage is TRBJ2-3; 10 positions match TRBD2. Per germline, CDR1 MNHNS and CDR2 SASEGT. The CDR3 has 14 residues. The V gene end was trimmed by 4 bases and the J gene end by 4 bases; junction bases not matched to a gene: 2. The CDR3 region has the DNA TGTGCCAGCAGTGGAGCGGGGGGGCCAGATACGCAGTATTTT. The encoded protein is CASSGAGGPDTQYF.

CDR3 sequence: CASSLRRGMNTEAFF. CDR3 nucleotide sequence: TGTGCCAGCAGCCTGAGGCGGGGAATGAACACTGAAGCTTTCTTT. The rearrangement uses TRBV14 and TRBJ1-1; D ambiguous. There are 15 residues in the CDR3. The V end was cut by 4 bases, the J end by 0 bases, with 12 bases between. Germline V gives CDR1 SGHDN, CDR2 FVKESK.

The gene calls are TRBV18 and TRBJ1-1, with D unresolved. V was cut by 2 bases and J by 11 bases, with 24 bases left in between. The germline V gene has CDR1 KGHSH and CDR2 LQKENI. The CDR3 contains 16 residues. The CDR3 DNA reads TGTGCCAGCTCACCATCAAGCGGGCCGGCTAAGGCGGATGCTTTCTTT. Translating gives CASSPSSGPAKADAFF.

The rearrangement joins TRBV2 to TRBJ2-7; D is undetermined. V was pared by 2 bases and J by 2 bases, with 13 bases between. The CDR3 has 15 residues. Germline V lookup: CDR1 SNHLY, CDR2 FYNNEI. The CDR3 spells CASSEFDGQTYEQYF. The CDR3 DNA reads TGTGCCAGCAGTGAATTTGATGGGCAAACCTACGAGCAGTACTTC.

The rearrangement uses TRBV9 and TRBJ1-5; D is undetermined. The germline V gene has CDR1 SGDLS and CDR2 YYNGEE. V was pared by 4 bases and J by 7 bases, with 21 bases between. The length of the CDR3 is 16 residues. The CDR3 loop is CASSLGPQDLSQPQHF. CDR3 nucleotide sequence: TGTGCCAGCAGCTTAGGCCCGCAGGATCTTTCCCAGCCCCAGCATTTT.

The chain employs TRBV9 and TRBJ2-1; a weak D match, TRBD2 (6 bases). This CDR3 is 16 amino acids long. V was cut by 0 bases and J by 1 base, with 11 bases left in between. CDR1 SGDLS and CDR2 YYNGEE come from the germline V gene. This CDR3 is CASSVASAQSYNEQFF. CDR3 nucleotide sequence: TGTGCCAGCAGCGTAGCTAGCGCCCAATCCTACAATGAGCAGTTCTTC.

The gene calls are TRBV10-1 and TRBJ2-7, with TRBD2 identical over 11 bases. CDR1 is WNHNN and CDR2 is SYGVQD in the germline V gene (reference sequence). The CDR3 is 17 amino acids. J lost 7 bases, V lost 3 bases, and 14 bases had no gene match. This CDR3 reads CASSEVRTSGRVYEQYF. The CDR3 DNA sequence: TGCGCCAGCAGTGAAGTACGAACTAGCGGGAGAGTATATGAGCAGTACTTC.

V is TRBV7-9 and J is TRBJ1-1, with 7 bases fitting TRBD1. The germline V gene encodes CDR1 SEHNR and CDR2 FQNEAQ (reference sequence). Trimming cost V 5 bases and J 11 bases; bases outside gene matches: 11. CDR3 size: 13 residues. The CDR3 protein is CASSNRGHSWAFF. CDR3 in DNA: TGTGCCAGCAGCAACAGGGGCCACTCTTGGGCTTTCTTT.

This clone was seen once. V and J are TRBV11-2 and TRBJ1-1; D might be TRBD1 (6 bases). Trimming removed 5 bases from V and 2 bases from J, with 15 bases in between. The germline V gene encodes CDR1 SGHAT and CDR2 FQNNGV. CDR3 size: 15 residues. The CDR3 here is CASSLADRANTEAFF. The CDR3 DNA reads TGTGCCAGCAGCCTCGCGGACAGAGCTAACACTGAAGCTTTCTTT.

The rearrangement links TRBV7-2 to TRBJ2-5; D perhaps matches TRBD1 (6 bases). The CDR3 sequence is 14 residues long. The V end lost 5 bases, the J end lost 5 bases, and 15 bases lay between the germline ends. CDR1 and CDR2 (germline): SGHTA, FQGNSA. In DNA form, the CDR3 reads TGTGCCAGCAGCCTCGCATGGGGGCGTGAGACCCAGTACTTC. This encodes CASSLAWGRETQYF.

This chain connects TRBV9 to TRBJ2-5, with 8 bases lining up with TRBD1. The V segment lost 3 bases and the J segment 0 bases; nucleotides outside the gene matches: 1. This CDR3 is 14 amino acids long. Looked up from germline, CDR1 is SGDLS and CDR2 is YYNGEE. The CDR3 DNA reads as TGTGCCAGCAGCGACAGGGGGGACCAAGAGACCCAGTACTTC. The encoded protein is CASSDRGDQETQYF. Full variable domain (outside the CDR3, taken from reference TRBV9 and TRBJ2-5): DSGVTQTPKHLITATGQRVTLRCSPRSGDLSVYWYQQSLDQGLQFLIQYYNGEERAKGNILERFSAQQFPDLHSELNLSSLELGDSALYFCASSDRGDQETQYFGPGTRLLVL.

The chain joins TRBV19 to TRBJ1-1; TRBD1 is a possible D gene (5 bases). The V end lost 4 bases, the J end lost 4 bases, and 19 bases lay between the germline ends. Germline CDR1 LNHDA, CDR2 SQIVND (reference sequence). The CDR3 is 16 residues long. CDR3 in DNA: TGTGCCAGTAGTACCGGACCGACAGCCTCGGGCACTGAAGCTTTCTTT. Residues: CASSTGPTASGTEAFF. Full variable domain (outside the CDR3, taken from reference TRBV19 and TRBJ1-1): DGGITQSPKYLFRKEGQNVTLSCEQNLNHDAMYWYRQDPGQGLRLIYYSQIVNDFQKGDIAEGYSVSREKKESFPLTVTSAQKNPTAFYLCASSTGPTASGTEAFFGQGTRLTVV.

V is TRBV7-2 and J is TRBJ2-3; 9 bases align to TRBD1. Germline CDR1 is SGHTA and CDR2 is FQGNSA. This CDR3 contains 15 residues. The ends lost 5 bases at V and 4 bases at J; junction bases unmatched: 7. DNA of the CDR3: TGTGCCAGCAGCCCCCGGAGACAGGGGGCAGATACGCAGTATTTT. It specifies CASSPRRQGADTQYF.

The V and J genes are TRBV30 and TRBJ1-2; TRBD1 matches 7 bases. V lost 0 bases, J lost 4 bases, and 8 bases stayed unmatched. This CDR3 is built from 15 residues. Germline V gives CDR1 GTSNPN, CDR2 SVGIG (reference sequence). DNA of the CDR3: TGTGCCTGGAGTGTGGGGACAGTGTTCGGCTATGGCTACACCTTC. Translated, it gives CAWSVGTVFGYGYTF.